The 29 T cell receptor beta chains in this list originate from one sample, sequenced in a study of blood T cell repertoires in COVID-19. The table came from immunoSEQ multiplex PCR; TCRdb's copy has only in-frame clones and leaves some out. The data contain 170,000 or so clones, around 82% of them singletons. Sequenced: peripheral blood. These receptors all come from a man younger than 35 with active or convalescent COVID-19.

The chain recombines TRBV19 with TRBJ1-1; 7 bases are shared with TRBD1. Germline CDR1 reads LNHDA; CDR2 reads SQIVND (reference sequence). Unmatched junction bases numbered 10, after V lost 8 bases and J lost 1 base. The CDR3 loop spans 15 amino acids. The chain's CDR3 is CASSTRQGPNTEAFF. For the CDR3, the DNA is TGTGCCAGTTCAACGCGACAGGGCCCGAACACTGAAGCTTTCTTT.

This clone was seen ten or more times. The J gene is TRBJ1-1, the V gene TRBV7-2, with D hard to call. The V gene lost 5 bases and the J gene lost 7 bases, with 8 bases spanning the gap. Germline V gene data show CDR1 as SGHTA and CDR2 as FQGNSA. The CDR3 is 11 residues long. This CDR3 reads CASSLVSEAFF. For the CDR3, the DNA is TGTGCCAGCAGCCTCGTCAGTGAAGCTTTCTTT.

CDR3 residues: CASSIRTGLSYEQYF. The CDR3 nucleotides read TGTGCCAGCAGCATCAGGACAGGGCTTTCCTACGAGCAGTACTTC. This sequence joins TRBV7-8 and TRBJ2-7; 8 positions agree with TRBD1. V trimming: 5 bases; J trimming: 1 base; junction bases outside the gene matches: 7. This CDR3 has 15 amino acids. In germline, CDR1 is SGHVS, CDR2 FQNEAQ.

This CDR3 is CASSPSVTQGLEAFF. CDR3 DNA: TGTGCCAGCTCACCATCCGTAACTCAGGGTCTAGAAGCTTTCTTT. The V call is TRBV18, the J call TRBJ1-1; weak D call: TRBD1 (5 bases). The germline V gene has CDR1 KGHSH and CDR2 LQKENI. The CDR3 is 15 amino acids. Trimming removed 2 bases from V and 8 bases from J, with 18 bases in between. Filled out from reference TRBV18 and TRBJ1-1, the complete variable domain reads NAGVMQNPRHLVRRRGQEARLRCSPMKGHSHVYWYRQLPEEGLKFMVYLQKENIIDESGMPKERFSAEFPKEGPSILRIQQVVRGDSAAYFCASSPSVTQGLEAFFGQGTRLTVV.

This rearrangement joins TRBV3-1 (or the pseudogene TRBV3-2) to TRBJ1-1; maybe TRBD1 (5 bases). V lost 4 bases and J lost 5, with 17 bases in between. Germline lookup yields CDR1 LGHDT and CDR2 YNNKEL (reference sequence). This CDR3 spans 15 amino acids. CDR3 amino acids: CASSLAGHGGTEAFF. The CDR3 DNA reads as TGTGCCAGCAGCCTAGCTGGGCACGGGGGTACTGAAGCTTTCTTT.

The chain combines TRBV5-1 with TRBJ1-1; no reliable D call. From germline, CDR1 is SGHRS and CDR2 YFSETQ. Trimming cost V 0 bases and J 0 bases, with 9 bases left between them. The CDR3 runs to 15 residues. The CDR3 reads CASSLGGSLNTEAFF. In DNA form, the CDR3 reads TGCGCCAGCAGCTTGGGCGGCAGCCTGAACACTGAAGCTTTCTTT.

The CDR3 region has the DNA TGTGCCAGCACCACAACCCGGCGGGCTTTCTTT. It translates to CASTTTRRAFF. The genes are TRBV28 and TRBJ1-1; D unresolved. With 7 bases removed from V and 11 bases from J, the gap between germline ends came to 14 bases. The CDR3 sequence is 11 residues long. Germline CDR1 MDHEN, CDR2 SYDVKM.

The rearrangement links TRBV7-9 to TRBJ2-2, with D unresolved. Trimming took off 2 bases at V and 4 bases at J, with 11 bases between the two ends. Germline V gene data show CDR1 as SEHNR and CDR2 as FQNEAQ (reference sequence). This CDR3 comprises 15 residues. The CDR3 here is CASSLSSLATGELFF. The CDR3 nucleotides read TGTGCCAGCAGCTTATCCTCTCTGGCCACCGGGGAGCTGTTTTTT.

V is TRBV19 and J is TRBJ2-5; maybe TRBD2 (5 bases). The CDR3 loop spans 14 amino acids. Per germline, CDR1 LNHDA and CDR2 SQIVND (reference sequence). Deletions cut 5 bases from V and 5 bases from J, with 15 bases between. The CDR3 coding sequence is TGTGCCAGTAGTTCCCGCGGAGGAGTGGAGACCCAGTACTTC. Translation gives CASSSRGGVETQYF.

V and J are TRBV6-1 and TRBJ2-3; TRBD1 agrees at 11 bases. Germline CDR1 reads MNHNS; CDR2 reads SASEGT. V trimming: 2 bases; J trimming: 4 bases; junction bases outside the gene matches: 8. CDR3 length: 17 amino acids. The CDR3 nucleotides are TGTGCCAGCAGTGAATGGAGGATGGGACAGGGGGCAGATACGCAGTATTTT. As protein: CASSEWRMGQGADTQYF.

This clone was recorded once. The genes are TRBV5-6 and TRBJ1-6, with unresolved D. V shed 1 base and J shed 9 bases, with 11 bases lying between them. CDR1 is SGHDT, CDR2 YYEEEE, per germline. CDR3 length equals 14 residues. The CDR3 loop is CASSLPASGSPLHF. The CDR3 bases are TGTGCCAGCAGCTTGCCCGCTTCAGGTTCACCCCTCCACTTT.

The chain joins TRBV2 to TRBJ1-3; no clear D gene. The V and J ends lost 2 bases and 0 bases respectively, with 11 bases between them. Germline V gene lookup returns CDR1 SNHLY and CDR2 FYNNEI. There are 16 residues in the CDR3. CDR3 nucleotide sequence: TGTGCCAGCAGTGAATTGACATCCTACTCTGGAAACACCATATATTTT. Protein: CASSELTSYSGNTIYF.

This clone has more than one count but fewer than ten. This rearrangement joins TRBV7-3 to TRBJ2-5; TRBD2 might be the D (5 bases). The CDR3 is made up of 15 amino acids. Germline V gene lookup returns CDR1 SGHTA and CDR2 FQGTGA. Trimming cost V 0 bases and J 1 base, with 9 bases left between them. CDR3: CASSLTGAVQETQYF. The CDR3, as DNA: TGTGCCAGCAGCTTAACGGGAGCGGTCCAAGAGACCCAGTACTTC. Full variable domain (rest looked up from reference TRBV7-3 and TRBJ2-5): GAGVSQTPSNKVTEKGKYVELRCDPISGHTALYWYRQSLGQGPEFLIYFQGTGAADDSGLPNDRFFAVRPEGSVSTLKIQRTERGDSAVYLCASSLTGAVQETQYFGPGTRLLVL.

V usage is TRBV5-1 and J usage is TRBJ1-1, with TRBD1 matching over 11 bases. CDR1 is SGHRS and CDR2 is YFSETQ in the germline V gene. The CDR3 has 17 amino acids. The V gene end was trimmed by 5 bases and the J gene end by 4 bases; junction bases not matched to a gene: 13. The CDR3 nucleotides are TGCGCCAGCAGACCATCCCGGGACAGGGGGAGAGGCACTGAAGCTTTCTTT. Its protein product is CASRPSRDRGRGTEAFF.

The chain joins TRBV20-1 to TRBJ1-4; 8 bases match TRBD1. CDR1 and CDR2 (germline): DFQATT, SNEGSKA (reference sequence). V gave up 3 bases and J gave up 6 bases; unmatched junction bases: 6. The CDR3 consists of 14 residues. The CDR3 region is CSASSGQEDEKLFF. CDR3 in DNA: TGCAGTGCTAGTTCGGGACAGGAAGATGAAAAACTGTTTTTT.

V and J are TRBV6-4 and TRBJ2-3; 7 bases align to TRBD1. V shed 3 bases and J 2 bases; nucleotides not matched to a gene: 8. The germline V gene has CDR1 MRHNA and CDR2 SNTAGT. The CDR3 covers 16 residues. CDR3 in amino acids: CASSERQGGNTDTQYF. The CDR3, as DNA: TGTGCCAGCAGTGAGCGACAGGGTGGAAACACAGATACGCAGTATTTT.

Here the CDR3 DNA reads TGTGCCAGCAGCCGGGGACTAGAAGAGACCCAGTACTTC. Encoded protein: CASSRGLEETQYF. The genes are TRBV7-3 and TRBJ2-5; 8 bases map to TRBD2. Trimming removed 5 bases from V and 3 bases from J; junction bases left unmatched: 2. CDR1 is SGHTA, CDR2 FQGTGA, per germline. The CDR3 is 13 residues long.

The chain recombines TRBV7-2 with TRBJ1-5; D may be TRBD1 (5 bases). The CDR3 extends over 15 amino acids. V dropped 1 base and J dropped 2 bases, with 9 bases sitting between them. The germline CDR1 and CDR2 sequences are SGHTA and FQGNSA. The CDR3 reads CASSLVLGGNQPQHF. The CDR3 bases are TGTGCCAGCAGCTTAGTTCTAGGGGGCAATCAGCCCCAGCATTTT.

This CDR3 is CASSQGTAGYTF. CDR3 DNA: TGTGCCAGCAGCCAGGGGACAGCTGGCTACACCTTC. The chain couples TRBV3-1 (or the pseudogene TRBV3-2) to TRBJ1-2, with 7 bases that match TRBD1. CDR3 length: 12 residues. V trimming: 3 bases; J trimming: 7 bases; junction bases outside the gene matches: 2. Germline V CDR1 and CDR2: LGHDT, YNNKEL (reference sequence).

The V call is TRBV9, the J call TRBJ2-5, with 10 positions matching TRBD2. The CDR3 is 15 residues long. CDR1 is SGDLS, CDR2 YYNGEE, per germline. V dropped 3 bases and J dropped 3; count of bases not matched to a gene: 5. In nucleotides, the CDR3 is TGTGCCAGCAGCGCTCAAGCGGGAGGGAAAGAGACCCAGTACTTC. This translates into CASSAQAGGKETQYF.

The V gene is TRBV18, the J gene TRBJ2-1; 14 bases agree with TRBD2. The trim removed 1 base at V and 4 bases at J, leaving 6 bases unmatched. Germline CDR1 KGHSH, CDR2 LQKENI. The CDR3 is 18 residues long. The CDR3 nucleotides are TGTGCCAGCTCACCACTGGGACTAGCGGGGGCATTATACAATGAGCAGTTCTTC. This codes for CASSPLGLAGALYNEQFF.

V usage is TRBV6-2 or TRBV6-3 and J usage is TRBJ2-5; 14 bases fit TRBD2. The CDR3 spans 21 residues. V lost 2 bases, J lost 1 base, and 15 bases stayed unmatched. Germline CDR1 MNHEY, CDR2 SVGEGT. The CDR3 loop reads CASSYELGKGLAGVGQETQYF. CDR3 DNA sequence: TGTGCCAGCAGTTACGAACTAGGGAAGGGACTAGCGGGAGTTGGCCAAGAGACCCAGTACTTC.

The chain joins TRBV24-1 to TRBJ2-1, with TRBD2 matching 11 bases. The V and J ends lost 3 bases and 5 bases, in that order; junction bases with no gene match: 5. The V gene's germline CDR1 is KGHDR and CDR2 SFDVKD. The CDR3 consists of 16 residues. CDR3 bases: TGTGCCACCAGTGATCCATCTAGCGGGGGGAACAATGAGCAGTTCTTC. This encodes CATSDPSSGGNNEQFF.

The V call is TRBV18, the J call TRBJ1-5; 7 nucleotides align to TRBD1. Per germline, CDR1 KGHSH and CDR2 LQKENI. The CDR3 is made up of 15 amino acids. The V segment lost 1 base and the J segment 6 bases; nucleotides outside the gene matches: 6. This chain's CDR3 is CASSPRRGEVQPQHF. CDR3 coding DNA: TGTGCCAGCTCACCACGCAGGGGGGAAGTTCAGCCCCAGCATTTT.

This chain uses TRBV18 with TRBJ1-2, with TRBD1 as a possible D gene (6 bases). Germline V gives CDR1 KGHSH, CDR2 LQKENI. The V end lost 0 bases, the J end lost 6 bases, and 14 bases lay between the germline ends. This CDR3 is 15 amino acids long. This CDR3 reads CASSPPVGGADGYTF. CDR3 sequence (DNA): TGTGCCAGCTCACCACCGGTTGGGGGGGCTGATGGCTACACCTTC.

This chain links TRBV29-1 with TRBJ1-3; no firm D call. The germline V and J ends were trimmed by 1 base and 0 bases, with 16 bases remaining between them. Germline V gene sequence: CDR1 SQVTM, CDR2 ANQGSEA. This CDR3 region has 17 residues. In nucleotides, the CDR3 is TGCAGCGTTGAAGCTCCCTGGGCAGAGAGCTCTGGAAACACCATATATTTT. It is translated as CSVEAPWAESSGNTIYF.

The chain uses TRBV5-1 and TRBJ2-3, with D maybe TRBD1 (5 bases). V lost 5 bases and J 1 base, leaving 11 bases between the germline ends. CDR1 is SGHRS and CDR2 is YFSETQ in the germline V gene. CDR3 length: 14 residues. CDR3: CASSTLGGTDTQYF. DNA for the CDR3: TGCGCCAGCAGTACCTTAGGGGGCACAGATACGCAGTATTTT.

The CDR3 DNA reads as TGTGCCATCAGTGCGGCACCCCTAGCGCTGGCCTACGAGCAGTACTTC. It translates to CAISAAPLALAYEQYF. The rearrangement links TRBV10-3 to TRBJ2-7, with D possibly being TRBD2 (6 bases). The CDR3 loop spans 16 amino acids. V was shortened by 4 bases and J by 2 bases, with 18 bases between the two germline ends. In germline, CDR1 is ENHRY, CDR2 SYGVKD.

This rearrangement joins TRBV5-1 to TRBJ1-2; 10 nucleotides align to TRBD1. This CDR3 region has 17 residues. Germline CDR1 SGHRS, CDR2 YFSETQ. V lost 0 bases, J lost 7 bases, and 12 bases stayed unmatched. The CDR3 region is CASSLEVGQGRIIGYTF. The CDR3 DNA reads TGCGCCAGCAGCTTGGAAGTGGGACAGGGGAGGATTATTGGCTACACCTTC.